What follows is one T cell receptor beta chain and its context. These data originate in a study of shared clonotypes between healthy human individuals. The V gene's germline CDR1 is MNHNY and CDR2 SVGAGI (reference sequence). CDR3 length: 13 amino acids. V shed 3 bases and J shed 7 bases, with 13 bases lying between them. Only in-frame clones appear in the TCRdb table, and some are missing; sequencing was by immunoSEQ multiplex PCR. The data contain hundreds of thousands of clones, roughly 72% of them seen just once; the ten biggest clones take up roughly 2%. The chain links TRBV6-6 to TRBJ2-7; D might be TRBD2 (5 bases). The sequence was collected from a young woman in good health. Sequencing was done on a sample of memory CD4+ T cells sorted from blood. Regarding subset: CD45RA-negative fraction. In DNA, the CDR3 is TGTGCCAGCAGTTATGGCCTTACGGGAGAGCAGTACTTC. It encodes CASSYGLTGEQYF.